Each of the 32 T cell receptor beta chains below was sequenced from the same sample in a study of cytotoxic CD8 clonotypes in ibrutinib-treated CLL. Clones were read by immunoSEQ multiplex PCR, and TCRdb kept only the in-frame ones, dropping some. The sample records 200,000 to 250,000 clones, around 70% being singletons. The material sequenced was PBMCs, taken after 24 months of ibrutinib treatment. Receptor source: a human donor with chronic lymphocytic leukemia.

The rearrangement links TRBV28 to TRBJ1-3; a possible D gene is TRBD1 (5 bases). V was clipped by 2 bases and J by 3 bases, with 5 bases between them. Germline CDR1 reads MDHEN; CDR2 reads SYDVKM. The CDR3 loop spans 13 amino acids. The CDR3 protein is CASSLGGGNTIYF. The CDR3 DNA sequence: TGTGCCAGCAGTTTAGGGGGTGGAAACACCATATATTTT.

This chain joins TRBV2 and TRBJ2-4; D call uncertain. Trimming took off 3 bases at V and 8 bases at J, with 11 bases between the two ends. CDR1 and CDR2 (germline): SNHLY, FYNNEI. The CDR3 is 13 amino acids. For the CDR3, the DNA is TGTGCCAGCAGTGACTCCGGTAAAGACATTCAGTACTTC. Its translation is CASSDSGKDIQYF.

This CDR3 is CASSYPEQETQYF. CDR3 in DNA: TGTGCCAGCAGTTACCCGGAACAAGAGACCCAGTACTTC. This rearrangement joins TRBV6-5 to TRBJ2-5; D not resolved. Trimming left V 2 bases short and J 2 bases short, with 6 bases between. Germline V lookup: CDR1 MNHEY, CDR2 SVGAGI. The CDR3 contains 13 residues.

This clone has just a few counts. V and J are TRBV6-4 and TRBJ2-1, with 9 bases matching TRBD2. The CDR3 runs to 15 residues. V dropped 3 bases and J dropped 7; count of bases not matched to a gene: 7. CDR1 is MRHNA, CDR2 SNTAGT, per germline. The CDR3 DNA reads TGTGCCAGCAGTGATGGCGGGAGGGCCGGGAATGAGCAGTTCTTC. As protein: CASSDGGRAGNEQFF.

The V and J genes are TRBV2 and TRBJ2-7, with 10 bases matching TRBD2. After removal of 7 bases from V and 0 bases from J, the junction contained 0 bases not matched to a gene. The V gene's germline CDR1 is SNHLY and CDR2 FYNNEI. The CDR3 is 13 residues long. The CDR3 DNA sequence: TGTGCCAGCATAGCGGGAGGCTCCTACGAGCAGTACTTC. This translates into CASIAGGSYEQYF.

The chain uses TRBV9 and TRBJ1-1; D gene unclear. The germline V gene encodes CDR1 SGDLS and CDR2 YYNGEE. V lost 0 bases and J lost 3, with 3 bases in between. The CDR3 spans 12 residues. DNA of the CDR3: TGTGCCAGCAGCGTAGAAGACACTGAAGCTTTCTTT. Translating it yields CASSVEDTEAFF.

This clone was observed a few times. This chain joins TRBV27 and TRBJ2-5, with a possible D match to TRBD2 (6 bases). The CDR3 length is 14 residues. Germline CDR1 and CDR2: MNHEY and SMNVEV (reference sequence). The ends were cut back, 6 bases at V and 7 bases at J, with 18 bases in the middle. The CDR3 loop is CASRPSGRGGTQYF. CDR3 DNA: TGTGCCAGCAGACCCAGCGGGCGAGGAGGGACCCAGTACTTC.

The chain recombines TRBV18 with TRBJ1-3, with D unresolved. The ends were cut back, 1 base at V and 0 bases at J, with 7 bases in the middle. CDR1 and CDR2 (germline): KGHSH, LQKENI. This CDR3 has 15 residues. This chain's CDR3 is CASSPQGISGNTIYF. The CDR3 coding sequence is TGTGCCAGCTCACCACAGGGAATCTCTGGAAACACCATATATTTT.

This clone was picked up a small number of times. The CDR3 DNA follows: TGTGCCAGCAGTCTAGGACTAGCCCAAGAGACCCAGTACTTC. Its translation: CASSLGLAQETQYF. The rearrangement joins TRBV2 to TRBJ2-5, with TRBD2 matching over 8 bases. This CDR3 region has 14 residues. Trimming took 5 bases from V and 1 from J; bases not matched to a gene: 3. Germline CDR1 SNHLY, CDR2 FYNNEI.

The chain is built from TRBV15 and TRBJ1-2, with 10 bases identical to TRBD1. The trim removed 4 bases at V and 9 bases at J, leaving 11 bases unmatched. CDR1 is LNHNV, CDR2 YYDKDF, per germline (reference sequence). The CDR3 runs to 15 residues. The CDR3 DNA reads TGTGCCACCAGCACCGGGACAGGGGCGTTTGAACGCTACACCTTC. Amino acids: CATSTGTGAFERYTF. The whole variable domain, remainder taken from reference TRBV15 and TRBJ1-2, is DAMVIQNPRYQVTQFGKPVTLSCSQTLNHNVMYWYQQKSSQAPKLLFHYYDKDFNNEADTPDNFQSRRPNTSFCFLDIRSPGLGDTAMYLCATSTGTGAFERYTFGSGTRLTVV.

This clone was seen a handful of times. The chain carries TRBV4-1 and TRBJ1-3, with no clear D. The V gene's germline CDR1 is MGHRA and CDR2 YSYEKL. This CDR3 region has 13 residues. Trimming stripped 5 bases from V and 2 bases from J, with 7 bases between. This CDR3 reads CASSAEAGNTIYF. CDR3 bases: TGCGCCAGCAGCGCCGAGGCTGGAAACACCATATATTTT.

The chain joins TRBV2 to TRBJ2-7, with TRBD2 matching over 8 bases. The ends lost 3 bases at V and 5 bases at J; junction bases unmatched: 12. Germline CDR1 reads SNHLY; CDR2 reads FYNNEI. CDR3 length: 16 amino acids. CDR3 nucleotide sequence: TGTGCCAGCAGTGAGGAAGTACTAGCGGCTTGGGACGAGCAGTACTTC. It specifies CASSEEVLAAWDEQYF.

The V gene is TRBV18, the J gene TRBJ1-2; D unresolved. Trimming took off 2 bases at V and 11 bases at J, with 15 bases between the two ends. This CDR3 has 13 amino acids. Germline CDR1 is KGHSH and CDR2 is LQKENI. CDR3: CASSPAESTWYTF. As DNA, the CDR3 is TGTGCCAGCTCACCAGCAGAATCAACGTGGTACACCTTC.

The chain combines TRBV29-1 with TRBJ2-2, with a tentative D call TRBD1 (6 bases). The V gene lost 5 bases and the J gene lost 2 bases, with 15 bases spanning the gap. The CDR3 spans 15 residues. Germline values: CDR1 SQVTM, CDR2 ANQGSEA. The CDR3 nucleotides read TGCAGCGTTAGATCTCAGGACAGAAACACCGGGGAGCTGTTTTTT. It encodes CSVRSQDRNTGELFF.

The chain uses TRBV18 and TRBJ2-7; D unclear. Trimming took off 1 base at V and 6 bases at J, with 22 bases between the two ends. Germline CDR1 KGHSH, CDR2 LQKENI. CDR3 size: 17 residues. The CDR3 here is CASSPRGFSSRVGEQYF. The DNA for the CDR3 is TGTGCCAGCTCACCACGAGGTTTTTCAAGTCGCGTTGGCGAGCAGTACTTC. The complete variable domain, with remaining parts taken from reference TRBV18 and TRBJ2-7, reads NAGVMQNPRHLVRRRGQEARLRCSPMKGHSHVYWYRQLPEEGLKFMVYLQKENIIDESGMPKERFSAEFPKEGPSILRIQQVVRGDSAAYFCASSPRGFSSRVGEQYFGPGTRLTVT.

The CDR3 nucleotides are TGCGCCAGCAGCTTGGTGACGATGGAGAGTGGCTACACCTTC. Its translation is CASSLVTMESGYTF. The genes are TRBV5-1 and TRBJ1-2, with D unclear. The CDR3 is 14 amino acids. The V end lost 0 bases, the J end lost 7 bases, and 13 bases lay between the germline ends. Germline CDR1 and CDR2: SGHRS and YFSETQ.

The V call is TRBV5-6, the J call TRBJ2-7; possible D gene TRBD1, 5 bases. The CDR3 extends over 11 amino acids. CDR1 is SGHDT and CDR2 is YYEEEE in the germline V gene. Trimming took off 4 bases at V and 7 bases at J, with 9 bases between the two ends. The CDR3 nucleotides read TGTGCCAGCAGCCAGGGTGAGGAGCAGTACTTC. Amino acids: CASSQGEEQYF.

This chain joins TRBV25-1 and TRBJ2-3; TRBD2 aligns across 11 bases. CDR1 and CDR2 from the germline V gene are MGHDK and SYGVNS. The CDR3 contains 16 residues. Germline trimming cut 3 bases from V and 2 bases from J; bases unmatched to any gene: 4. The CDR3 spells CASSEGLAEFTDTQYF. The CDR3 nucleotides are TGTGCCAGCAGTGAGGGACTAGCGGAATTCACAGATACGCAGTATTTT.

CDR3: CASRYKGTDPYEQYF. DNA of the CDR3: TGTGCCAGTAGATACAAAGGGACAGATCCCTACGAGCAGTACTTC. This chain joins TRBV19 and TRBJ2-7; TRBD1 matches 7 bases. The CDR3 runs 15 residues. Per the germline V gene, CDR1 is LNHDA and CDR2 is SQIVND (reference sequence). After removal of 6 bases from V and 2 bases from J, the junction contained 10 bases not matched to a gene.

The rearrangement links TRBV18 to TRBJ1-1; 7 bases line up with TRBD1. After removal of 2 bases from V and 3 bases from J, the junction contained 6 bases not matched to a gene. The CDR3 is 15 amino acids. The V gene's germline CDR1 is KGHSH and CDR2 LQKENI. The CDR3 is CASSPAQGGDTEAFF. CDR3 nucleotides: TGTGCCAGCTCACCAGCTCAGGGGGGCGACACTGAAGCTTTCTTT. The variable domain in full, completed from reference TRBV18 and TRBJ1-1, reads NAGVMQNPRHLVRRRGQEARLRCSPMKGHSHVYWYRQLPEEGLKFMVYLQKENIIDESGMPKERFSAEFPKEGPSILRIQQVVRGDSAAYFCASSPAQGGDTEAFFGQGTRLTVV.

The V gene is TRBV5-1, the J gene TRBJ2-7; 8 nucleotides match TRBD2. The ends lost 0 bases at V and 2 bases at J; junction bases unmatched: 4. CDR3 length equals 15 residues. Germline V gives CDR1 SGHRS, CDR2 YFSETQ. CDR3 sequence (DNA): TGCGCCAGCAGCTTGGTGCTTAGCGGGACCTACGAGCAGTACTTC. It codes for CASSLVLSGTYEQYF.

The chain links TRBV7-2 to TRBJ1-5; perhaps TRBD1 as D (5 bases). Trimming removed 3 bases from V and 5 bases from J, with 17 bases in between. This CDR3 comprises 16 residues. In germline, CDR1 is SGHTA, CDR2 FQGNSA. The CDR3 sequence: CASSLNRDLADQPQHF. DNA for the CDR3: TGTGCCAGCAGCTTGAACCGGGACCTCGCCGATCAGCCCCAGCATTTT.

The chain's CDR3 is CASSDSVLSYNEQFF. In DNA, the CDR3 is TGTGCCAGCAGTGACTCGGTCCTCTCCTACAATGAGCAGTTCTTC. This chain links TRBV25-1 with TRBJ2-1; D remains ambiguous. This CDR3 spans 15 amino acids. Germline V gene sequence: CDR1 MGHDK, CDR2 SYGVNS. The V end lost 3 bases, the J end lost 0 bases, and 9 bases lay between the germline ends.

This chain links TRBV7-6 with TRBJ2-1; 11 bases line up with TRBD2. Germline V gene sequence: CDR1 SGHVS, CDR2 FNYEAQ. The CDR3 is 17 residues long. V shed 2 bases and J 5 bases; nucleotides not matched to a gene: 8. CDR3 DNA: TGTGCCAGCAGCTTATATCCCGTAGCGGGAGGGGACAATGAGCAGTTCTTC. Translation gives CASSLYPVAGGDNEQFF.

This clone has more than one count but fewer than ten. The chain combines TRBV9 with TRBJ1-2, with TRBD1 as a possible D gene (5 bases). Germline V gene lookup returns CDR1 SGDLS and CDR2 YYNGEE. V lost 5 bases and J 2 bases, leaving 10 bases between the germline ends. The CDR3 spans 13 residues. The chain's CDR3 is CASRGGANYGYTF. Here the CDR3 DNA reads TGTGCCAGCAGGGGGGGTGCAAACTATGGCTACACCTTC.

The J gene is TRBJ1-2, the V gene TRBV7-9; maybe TRBD1 (5 bases). The V end lost 2 bases, the J end lost 3 bases, and 10 bases lay between the germline ends. The CDR3 consists of 14 residues. From germline, CDR1 is SEHNR and CDR2 FQNEAQ (reference sequence). CDR3 nucleotides: TGTGCCAGCAGCTTACAGGGTGTTGACTATGGCTACACCTTC. This encodes CASSLQGVDYGYTF. Full variable domain (missing parts from reference TRBV7-9 and TRBJ1-2): DTGVSQNPRHKITKRGQNVTFRCDPISEHNRLYWYRQTLGQGPEFLTYFQNEAQLEKSRLLSDRFSAERPKGSFSTLEIQRTEQGDSAMYLCASSLQGVDYGYTFGSGTRLTVV.

The chain combines TRBV6-1 with TRBJ1-2; possible D gene TRBD1, 5 bases. CDR1 is MNHNS and CDR2 is SASEGT in the germline V gene. The CDR3 has 15 residues. Between the trimmed V and J ends, which lost 4 bases and 4 bases, there was a span of 16 bases. The CDR3 sequence: CASSALPGTSYGYTF. Written as DNA, the CDR3 is TGTGCCAGCAGTGCGCTTCCTGGGACGAGCTATGGCTACACCTTC.

The chain couples TRBV6-5 to TRBJ2-3; D might be TRBD2 (5 bases). There are 12 residues in the CDR3. The germline V gene encodes CDR1 MNHEY and CDR2 SVGAGI. Trimming left V 8 bases short and J 5 bases short, with 11 bases between. CDR3 region: CASGRPGDTQYF. CDR3 sequence (DNA): TGTGCCAGCGGGAGACCGGGAGATACGCAGTATTTT.

This clone was observed a single time. The V and J genes are TRBV10-1 and TRBJ2-7; D is uncertain. Deletions cut 6 bases from V and 6 bases from J, with 18 bases between. Looked up from germline, CDR1 is WNHNN and CDR2 is SYGVQD (reference sequence). The CDR3 is made up of 14 amino acids. The CDR3 reads CASSPGTSFGEQYF. The CDR3 DNA follows: TGCGCCAGCAGCCCTGGTACATCCTTTGGCGAGCAGTACTTC.

This clone turned up a few times. This chain uses TRBV7-9 with TRBJ2-5; 10 bases are a match to TRBD2. Germline values: CDR1 SEHNR, CDR2 FQNEAQ (reference sequence). After removal of 5 bases from V and 3 bases from J, the junction contained 3 bases not matched to a gene. The length of the CDR3 is 14 residues. The CDR3 spells CASSHTSGKETQYF. CDR3 sequence (DNA): TGTGCCAGCAGCCACACTAGCGGGAAAGAGACCCAGTACTTC.

The chain employs TRBV4-1 and TRBJ1-1; D is ambiguous. Trimming took off 0 bases at V and 5 bases at J, with 10 bases between the two ends. Germline V gene lookup returns CDR1 MGHRA and CDR2 YSYEKL. The CDR3 spans 14 residues. CDR3 nucleotide sequence: TGCGCCAGCAGCCAAGACAGGATAGGGACTGAAGCTTTCTTT. The encoded protein is CASSQDRIGTEAFF.

V usage is TRBV6-5 and J usage is TRBJ1-2; 11 bases are a match to TRBD1. V shed 6 bases and J 7 bases; nucleotides not matched to a gene: 7. Germline loops: CDR1 MNHEY, CDR2 SVGAGI. This CDR3 region has 14 residues. The CDR3 DNA reads as TGTGCCAGCAGAGAGGGACAGGGGGTATTTGGCTACACCTTC. Translating it yields CASREGQGVFGYTF.